This TCR beta chain came from a study of T cell responses to AZD1222 COVID-19 vaccine. In the study overall: Pooled samples include second doses given at about 4 or 12 weeks. General study points: Two AZD1222 administrations were followed by greater Spike-specific TCR breadth and depth. Clonal diversity may have been underestimated, and the donors were mostly white British, with more females than males. A reported finding is that nearly half of spike-specific TCRs target unmutated variant regions.

TCRdb keeps only in-frame clones here, not all; method: immunoSEQ multiplex PCR. This sample yields 150,000 to 200,000 clones, of which 90% to 95% are seen a single time; 9.2% belongs to the top ten. Notes on this clone: Its antigen remains unknown.

The CDR3 is 15 residues long. The germline V gene encodes CDR1 LGHDT and CDR2 YNNKEL (reference sequence). V lost 4 bases, J lost 0 bases, and 3 bases stayed unmatched. The source was peripheral blood, collected on day 0 of AZD1222 vaccination. The chain joins TRBV3-1 (or the pseudogene TRBV3-2) to TRBJ2-3, with 8 bases identical to TRBD1. This TCR was sampled from an adult in good health. CDR3 loop: CASSPGDRSTDTQYF. In DNA form, the CDR3 reads TGTGCCAGCAGCCCGGGGGACAGGAGCACAGATACGCAGTATTTT.